This T cell receptor beta chain appears in the sequencing data of a study of glioma-infiltrating T cells after dendritic cell vaccination. Time point reported: after dendritic cell vaccination, including at tumor progression/relapse. Only in-frame clones appear in the TCRdb table, and some are missing; sequencing was by immunoSEQ multiplex PCR. Of approximately 85,000 clones in the sample, around 85% are singletons; the top ten hold 8.5%. This clone was counted once. Germline CDR1 and CDR2: SNHLY and FYNNEI. The J segment lost 5 bases and the V segment lost 7 bases, leaving 3 bases of the junction unmatched. CDR3 length: 13 amino acids.

The sequences come from blood, collected after dendritic cell vaccination. This receptor was identified in a human donor with glioblastoma. V is TRBV2 and J is TRBJ2-4, with TRBD2 matching 9 bases. Here the CDR3 DNA reads TGTGCCAGCACTAGCGGGGAGGAAAACATTCAGTACTTC. It encodes CASTSGEENIQYF.